The clone carrying this TCR beta chain was counted once. The sample comes from a study of blood T cell repertoires in COVID-19. CDR3 length: 15 residues. Germline loops: CDR1 MGHRA, CDR2 YSYEKL. After removal of 0 bases from V and 15 bases from J, the junction contained 14 bases not matched to a gene. Per the authors' pipeline: Quantification of nucleated cells was approximated via reference gene primer amplification. The data were produced by immunoSEQ multiplex PCR, yet TCRdb's version contains in-frame clones alone and is incomplete. That table supplies the V and J calls and clone size; D and trimming were determined from the DNA. The sample comprises 250,000 to 300,000 clones, around four fifths of which are singletons, and about 5% rests with the top ten.

This receptor was obtained from a man aged 55 to 69 who had recovered from COVID-19. The chain employs TRBV4-1 and TRBJ2-1; the match to TRBD2 covers 7 bases. The specimen sequenced was peripheral blood. The CDR3 region is CASSQERPPTSFGFF. The CDR3 region has the DNA TGCGCCAGCAGCCAAGAACGACCACCGACTAGCTTCGGGTTCTTC.